This T cell receptor (beta chain) was retrieved from a study of T cell responses to AZD1222 COVID-19 vaccine. Produced via immunoSEQ multiplex PCR; TCRdb's table is partial and in-frame only. The sample spans over 120,000 clones; the ten largest clones claim 2% to 2.5%. CDR1 and CDR2 from the germline V gene are LNHDA and SQIVND (reference sequence). V dropped 3 bases and J dropped 7 bases, with 22 bases sitting between them. The CDR3 contains 17 residues. The rearrangement joins TRBV19 to TRBJ1-5, with TRBD1 as a possible D gene (5 bases). The clonotype originates from an adult in good health. Sequencing input: peripheral blood. This chain's CDR3 is CASSMGGSGPYNQPQHF. The CDR3, as DNA: TGTGCCAGTAGTATGGGGGGGTCCGGGCCCTACAACCAGCCCCAGCATTTT.